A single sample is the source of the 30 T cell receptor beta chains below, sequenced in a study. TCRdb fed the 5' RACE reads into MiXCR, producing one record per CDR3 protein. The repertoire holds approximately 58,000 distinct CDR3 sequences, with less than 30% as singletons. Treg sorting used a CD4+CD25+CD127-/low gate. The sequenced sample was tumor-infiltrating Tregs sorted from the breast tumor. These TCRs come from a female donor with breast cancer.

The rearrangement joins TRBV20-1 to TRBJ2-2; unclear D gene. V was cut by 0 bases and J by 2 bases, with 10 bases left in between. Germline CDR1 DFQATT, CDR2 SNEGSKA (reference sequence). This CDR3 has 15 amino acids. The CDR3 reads CSARDSSFNTGELFF. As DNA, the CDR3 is TGCAGTGCTAGAGATAGTAGCTTCAACACCGGGGAGCTGTTTTTT.

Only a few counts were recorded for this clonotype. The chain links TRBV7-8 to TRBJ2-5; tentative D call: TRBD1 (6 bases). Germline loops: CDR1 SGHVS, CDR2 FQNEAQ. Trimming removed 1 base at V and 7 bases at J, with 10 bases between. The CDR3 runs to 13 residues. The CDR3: CASSLGPTGTQYF. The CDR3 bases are TGTGCCAGCAGCTTAGGACCGACAGGGACCCAGTACTTC.

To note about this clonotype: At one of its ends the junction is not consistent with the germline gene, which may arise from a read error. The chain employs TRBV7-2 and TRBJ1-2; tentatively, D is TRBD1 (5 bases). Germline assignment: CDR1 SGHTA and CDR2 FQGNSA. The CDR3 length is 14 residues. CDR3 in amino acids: CAGSFRPGYYGYTF. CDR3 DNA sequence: TGTGCCGGCAGCTTTAGGCCAGGGTACTATGGCTACACCTTC.

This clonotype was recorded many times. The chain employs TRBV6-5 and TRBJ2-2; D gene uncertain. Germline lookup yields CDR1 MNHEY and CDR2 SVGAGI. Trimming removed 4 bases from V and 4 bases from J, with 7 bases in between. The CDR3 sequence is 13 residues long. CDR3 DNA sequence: TGTGCCAGCAGTTTTGCTAGCACCGGGGAGCTGTTTTTT. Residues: CASSFASTGELFF.

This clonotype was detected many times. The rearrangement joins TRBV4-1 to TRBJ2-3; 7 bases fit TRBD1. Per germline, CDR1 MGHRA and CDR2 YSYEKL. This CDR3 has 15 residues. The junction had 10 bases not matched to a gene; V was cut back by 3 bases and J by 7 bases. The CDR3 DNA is TGCGCCAGCAGCCATATCCGGGACAGTCTGTATACGCAGTATTTT. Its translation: CASSHIRDSLYTQYF.

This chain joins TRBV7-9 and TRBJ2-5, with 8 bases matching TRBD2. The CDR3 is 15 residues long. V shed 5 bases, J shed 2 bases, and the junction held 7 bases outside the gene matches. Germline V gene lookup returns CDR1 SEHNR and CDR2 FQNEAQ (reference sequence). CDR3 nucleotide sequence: TGTGCCAGCAGCCCACTGGCTAGCGGGCAAGAGACCCAGTACTTC. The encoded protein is CASSPLASGQETQYF.

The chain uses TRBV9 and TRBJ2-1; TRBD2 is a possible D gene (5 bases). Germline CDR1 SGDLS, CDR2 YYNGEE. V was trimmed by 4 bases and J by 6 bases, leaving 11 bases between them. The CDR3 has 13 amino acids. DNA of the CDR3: TGTGCCAGCAGCACTCGGACTTTCAATGAGCAGTTCTTC. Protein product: CASSTRTFNEQFF.

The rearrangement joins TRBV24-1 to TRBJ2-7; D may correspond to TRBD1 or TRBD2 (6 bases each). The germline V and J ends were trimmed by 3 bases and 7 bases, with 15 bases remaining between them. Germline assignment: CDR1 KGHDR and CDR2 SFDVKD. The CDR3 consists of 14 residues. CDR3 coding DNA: TGTGCCACCAGTGATCCCAGCCGGGGGCGGGAGCAGTACTTC. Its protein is CATSDPSRGREQYF.

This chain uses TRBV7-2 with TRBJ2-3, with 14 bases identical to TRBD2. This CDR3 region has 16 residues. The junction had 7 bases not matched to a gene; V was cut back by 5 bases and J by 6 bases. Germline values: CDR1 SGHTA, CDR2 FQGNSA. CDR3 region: CASSPRLAGGYDTQYF. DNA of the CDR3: TGTGCCAGCAGCCCCAGACTAGCGGGGGGGTATGATACGCAGTATTTT.

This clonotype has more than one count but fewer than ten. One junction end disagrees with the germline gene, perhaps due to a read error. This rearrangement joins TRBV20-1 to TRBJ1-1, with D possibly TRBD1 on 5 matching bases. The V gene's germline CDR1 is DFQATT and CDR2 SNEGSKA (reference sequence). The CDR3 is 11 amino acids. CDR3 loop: CSAREGTEALF. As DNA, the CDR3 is TGCAGTGCCCGAGAGGGGACTGAAGCTCTCTTT.

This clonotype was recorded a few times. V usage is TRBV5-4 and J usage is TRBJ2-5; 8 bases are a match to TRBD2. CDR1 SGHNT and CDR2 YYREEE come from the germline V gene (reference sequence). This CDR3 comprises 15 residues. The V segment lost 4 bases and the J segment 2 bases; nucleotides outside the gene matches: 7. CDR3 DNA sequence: TGTGCCAGCAGCAAGTCACTAGCGGAACAAGAGACCCAGTACTTC. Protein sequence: CASSKSLAEQETQYF.

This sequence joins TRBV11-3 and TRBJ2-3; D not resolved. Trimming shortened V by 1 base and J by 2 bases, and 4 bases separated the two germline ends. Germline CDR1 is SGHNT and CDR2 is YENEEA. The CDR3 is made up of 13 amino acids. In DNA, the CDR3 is TGTGCCAGCAGCTTAGGACTCACAGATACGCAGTATTTT. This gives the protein CASSLGLTDTQYF.

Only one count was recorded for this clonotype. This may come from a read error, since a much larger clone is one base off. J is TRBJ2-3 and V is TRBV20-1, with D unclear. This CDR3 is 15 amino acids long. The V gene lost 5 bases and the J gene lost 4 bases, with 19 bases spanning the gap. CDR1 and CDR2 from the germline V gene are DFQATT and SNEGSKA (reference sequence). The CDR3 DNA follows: TGCAGTGCTCCGACTCGGTTGACTGAGGCAGATACGCAGTATTTT. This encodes CSAPTRLTEADTQYF.

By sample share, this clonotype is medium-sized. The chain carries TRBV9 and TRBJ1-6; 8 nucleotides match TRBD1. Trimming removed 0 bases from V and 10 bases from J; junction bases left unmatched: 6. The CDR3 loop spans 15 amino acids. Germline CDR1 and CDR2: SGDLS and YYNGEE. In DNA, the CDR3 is TGTGCCAGCAGCGTAGGGGTGGACAGGGAATCACCCCTCCACTTT. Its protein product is CASSVGVDRESPLHF.

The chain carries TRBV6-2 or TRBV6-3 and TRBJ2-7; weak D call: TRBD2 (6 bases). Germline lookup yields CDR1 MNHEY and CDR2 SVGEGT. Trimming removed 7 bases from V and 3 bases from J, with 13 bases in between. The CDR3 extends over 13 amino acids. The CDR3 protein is CASKSGTLYEQYF. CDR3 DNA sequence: TGTGCCAGCAAGTCCGGGACTCTCTACGAGCAGTACTTC.

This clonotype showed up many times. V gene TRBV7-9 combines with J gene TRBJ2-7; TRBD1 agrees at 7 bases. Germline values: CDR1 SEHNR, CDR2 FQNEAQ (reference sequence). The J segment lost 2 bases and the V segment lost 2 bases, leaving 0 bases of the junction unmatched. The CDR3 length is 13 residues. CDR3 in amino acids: CASSLTGAYEQYF. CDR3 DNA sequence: TGTGCCAGCAGCTTAACAGGGGCCTACGAGCAGTACTTC.

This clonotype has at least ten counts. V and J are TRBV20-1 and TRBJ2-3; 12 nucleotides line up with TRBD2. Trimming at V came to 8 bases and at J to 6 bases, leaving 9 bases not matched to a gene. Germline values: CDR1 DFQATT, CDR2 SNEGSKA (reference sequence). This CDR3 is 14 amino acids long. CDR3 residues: CSLAGGYLSDTQYF. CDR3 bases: TGCAGTCTAGCGGGGGGGTATTTGTCGGATACGCAGTATTTT.

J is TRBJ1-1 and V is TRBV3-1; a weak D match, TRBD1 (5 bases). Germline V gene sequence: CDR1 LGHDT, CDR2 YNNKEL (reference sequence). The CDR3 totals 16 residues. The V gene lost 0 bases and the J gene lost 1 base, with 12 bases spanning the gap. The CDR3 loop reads CASSQDGGRGNTEAFF. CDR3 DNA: TGTGCCAGCAGCCAAGATGGAGGGAGGGGGAACACTGAAGCTTTCTTT.

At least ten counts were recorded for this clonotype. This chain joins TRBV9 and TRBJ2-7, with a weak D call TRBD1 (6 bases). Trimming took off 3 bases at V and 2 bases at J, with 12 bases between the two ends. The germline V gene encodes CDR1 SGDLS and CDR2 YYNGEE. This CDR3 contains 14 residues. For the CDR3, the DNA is TGTGCCAGCAGCGAGGGGGTTACAGCCTACGAGCAGTACTTC. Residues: CASSEGVTAYEQYF. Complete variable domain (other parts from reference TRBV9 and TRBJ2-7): DSGVTQTPKHLITATGQRVTLRCSPRSGDLSVYWYQQSLDQGLQFLIQYYNGEERAKGNILERFSAQQFPDLHSELNLSSLELGDSALYFCASSEGVTAYEQYFGPGTRLTVT.

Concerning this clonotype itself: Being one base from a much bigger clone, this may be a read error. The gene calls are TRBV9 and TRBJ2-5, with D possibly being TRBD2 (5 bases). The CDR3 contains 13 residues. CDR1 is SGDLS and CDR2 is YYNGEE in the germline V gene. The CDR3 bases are TGTGCCAGCAGCGTAGGAGGGATGGAGACCCATTACTTC. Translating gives CASSVGGMETHYF.

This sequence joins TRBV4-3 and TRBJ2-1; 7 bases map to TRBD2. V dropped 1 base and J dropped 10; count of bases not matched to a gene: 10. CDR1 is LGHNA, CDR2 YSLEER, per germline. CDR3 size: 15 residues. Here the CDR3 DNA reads TGCGCCAGCAGCCAAGCCTCGGGAGGCCGACCGGAGCAGTTCTTC. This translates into CASSQASGGRPEQFF.

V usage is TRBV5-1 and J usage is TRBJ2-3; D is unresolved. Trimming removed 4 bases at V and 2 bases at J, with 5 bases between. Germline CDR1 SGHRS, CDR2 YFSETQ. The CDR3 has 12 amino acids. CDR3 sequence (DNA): TGCGCCAGCAGCACACCCACAGATACGCAGTATTTT. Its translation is CASSTPTDTQYF.

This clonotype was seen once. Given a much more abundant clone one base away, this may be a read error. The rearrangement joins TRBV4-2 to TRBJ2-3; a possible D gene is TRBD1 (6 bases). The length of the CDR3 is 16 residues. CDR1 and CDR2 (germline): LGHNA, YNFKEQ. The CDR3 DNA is TGTGCCAGCAGCCAAGATGTGGGACAAAACACAGATTCGCAGTATTTT. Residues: CASSQDVGQNTDSQYF.

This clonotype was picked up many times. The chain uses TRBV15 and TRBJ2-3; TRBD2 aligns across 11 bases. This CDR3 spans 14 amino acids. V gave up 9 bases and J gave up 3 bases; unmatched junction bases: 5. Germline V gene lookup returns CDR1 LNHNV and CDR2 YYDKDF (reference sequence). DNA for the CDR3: TGTGCCACGGCGGGGACTAGCGGTACAGATACGCAGTATTTT. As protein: CATAGTSGTDTQYF. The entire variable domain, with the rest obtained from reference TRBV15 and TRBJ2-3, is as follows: DAMVIQNPRYQVTQFGKPVTLSCSQTLNHNVMYWYQQKSSQAPKLLFHYYDKDFNNEADTPDNFQSRRPNTSFCFLDIRSPGLGDTAMYLCATAGTSGTDTQYFGPGTRLTVL.

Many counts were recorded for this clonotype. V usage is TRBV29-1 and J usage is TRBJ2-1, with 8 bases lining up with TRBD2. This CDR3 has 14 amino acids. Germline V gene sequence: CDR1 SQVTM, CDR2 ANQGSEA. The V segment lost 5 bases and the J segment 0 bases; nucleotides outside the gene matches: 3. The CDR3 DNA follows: TGCAGCGTTTCGAGCGGGGGCTCCTACAATGAGCAGTTCTTC. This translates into CSVSSGGSYNEQFF.

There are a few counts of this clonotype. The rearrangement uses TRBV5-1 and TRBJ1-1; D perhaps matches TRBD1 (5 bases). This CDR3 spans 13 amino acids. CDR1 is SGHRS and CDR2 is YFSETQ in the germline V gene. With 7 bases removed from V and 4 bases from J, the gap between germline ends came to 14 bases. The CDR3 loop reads CASQEAGGTEAFF. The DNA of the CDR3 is TGCGCCAGCCAAGAGGCCGGGGGCACTGAAGCTTTCTTT.

CDR3 in DNA: TGTGCCAGCAGCTTCGGCCCCCGGGGCCGCGGCGGTGAGCAGTTCTTC. Amino acids: CASSFGPRGRGGEQFF. The J gene is TRBJ2-1, the V gene TRBV11-3; either TRBD1 or TRBD2 may fit D (5 bases each). V was trimmed by 3 bases and J by 9 bases, leaving 21 bases between them. Germline values: CDR1 SGHNT, CDR2 YENEEA. The CDR3 totals 16 residues.

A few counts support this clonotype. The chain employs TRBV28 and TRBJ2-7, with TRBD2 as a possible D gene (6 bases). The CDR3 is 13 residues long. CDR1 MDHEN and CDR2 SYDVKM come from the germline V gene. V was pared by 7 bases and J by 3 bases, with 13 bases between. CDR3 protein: CASIAGTSYEQYF. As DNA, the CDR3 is TGTGCCAGCATCGCGGGGACGAGCTACGAGCAGTACTTC.

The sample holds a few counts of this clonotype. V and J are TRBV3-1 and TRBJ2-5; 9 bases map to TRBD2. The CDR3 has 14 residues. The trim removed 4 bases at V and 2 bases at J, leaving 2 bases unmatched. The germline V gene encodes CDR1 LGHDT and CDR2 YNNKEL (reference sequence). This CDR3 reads CASSLLAGQETQYF. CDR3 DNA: TGTGCCAGCAGCCTCCTAGCGGGACAAGAGACCCAGTACTTC.

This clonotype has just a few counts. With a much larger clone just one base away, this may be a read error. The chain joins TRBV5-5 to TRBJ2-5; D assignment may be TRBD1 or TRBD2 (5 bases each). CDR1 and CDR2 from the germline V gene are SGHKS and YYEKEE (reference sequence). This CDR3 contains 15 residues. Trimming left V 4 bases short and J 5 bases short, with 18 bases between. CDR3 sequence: CASSAPPGPDETQYF. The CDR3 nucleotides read TGTGCCAGCAGCGCACCTCCGGGACCCGATGAGACCCAGTACTTC.